Detailed here is one T cell receptor beta chain. Its antigen is currently unknown. This sample stems from a study of T-cell memory formation after mild COVID-19. Notes on the study in general: Second-wave clones reaching peak frequency on day 37 lacked confirmed SARS-CoV-2 specificity. Researchers report contracting CD4+ clones mostly in CM and EM, with CD8+ clones in EMRA.

V was pared by 6 bases and J by 4 bases, with 8 bases of the junction left unmatched. CDR1 and CDR2 (germline): LNHDA, SQIVND (reference sequence). The CDR3 loop spans 15 amino acids. TCRalpha and TCRbeta libraries used 5'RACE with constant-segment primers and UMIs. One entry per CDR3 protein, called by TCRdb with MiXCR from the 5' RACE reads. The sample consists of about 470,000 distinct CDR3 sequences, about 23% of them appearing once. This receptor was obtained from an adult woman who had mild COVID-19 (a few samples of this study predate the infection). Cell type and time point are not known. The chain has TRBV19 and TRBJ1-5; 8 nucleotides match TRBD1. Sequenced input: PBMCs or a T cell subset sorted from them (not recorded which). In nucleotides, the CDR3 is TGTGCCAGTAGGACCACAGGGGGAGGGAATCAGCCCCAGCATTTT. Translation: CASRTTGGGNQPQHF. The full variable domain, with the rest looked up from reference TRBV19 and TRBJ1-5, is DGGITQSPKYLFRKEGQNVTLSCEQNLNHDAMYWYRQDPGQGLRLIYYSQIVNDFQKGDIAEGYSVSREKKESFPLTVTSAQKNPTAFYLCASRTTGGGNQPQHFGDGTRLSIL.